These 19 T cell receptor beta chains originate from one sample sequenced in a study of human T cells and chemical hapten exposure. TCRdb re-called the RACE reads through MiXCR, storing one row per CDR3 protein. The sample carries fewer than 80,000 distinct CDR3 sequences, approximately 10% recorded once. Time point denoted: patch test 2, 6 weeks after DPC sensitization. Sample treatment: therapeutic diphenylcyclopropenone sensitization with weekly scalp DPC. This specimen was whole blood, taken in connection with sensitization to the hapten diphenylcyclopropenone (DPC). These receptors all stem from a woman aged 45 to 65 with alopecia areata. Some clones in this sample may be carry-over from other donors' samples.

This chain links TRBV18 with TRBJ1-4; D remains unclear. The V end lost 3 bases, the J end lost 5 bases, and 4 bases lay between the germline ends. The length of the CDR3 is 12 residues. The germline V gene has CDR1 KGHSH and CDR2 LQKENI. The CDR3 protein is CASSPQNEKLFF. CDR3 DNA: TGTGCCAGCTCACCCCAGAATGAAAAACTGTTTTTT.

This chain connects TRBV27 to TRBJ2-4, with TRBD2 identical over 9 bases. The germline V gene has CDR1 MNHEY and CDR2 SMNVEV (reference sequence). CDR3 length: 17 residues. V lost 1 base to trimming and J lost 3 bases; unmatched junction nucleotides: 7. CDR3 sequence: CASSLWGSGSHKNIQYF. In DNA, the CDR3 is TGTGCCAGCAGTTTATGGGGTAGCGGGAGCCACAAAAACATTCAGTACTTC.

The chain combines TRBV5-1 with TRBJ2-3; TRBD2 is a possible D gene (6 bases). This CDR3 region has 13 residues. Germline lookup yields CDR1 SGHRS and CDR2 YFSETQ. V lost 2 bases and J 5 bases, leaving 9 bases between the germline ends. CDR3 residues: CASSFDSGDTQYF. CDR3 DNA: TGCGCCAGCAGCTTTGATAGCGGAGATACGCAGTATTTT.

This clonotype was seen repeatedly, ten times or more. V and J are TRBV11-2 and TRBJ2-7, with D perhaps matching TRBD2 (6 bases). V was cut by 1 base and J by 6 bases, with 10 bases left in between. This CDR3 comprises 13 residues. Germline V lookup: CDR1 SGHAT, CDR2 FQNNGV. The DNA of the CDR3 is TGTGCCAGCAGCTTAGTGGGACTGTCCGAGCAGTACTTC. Its protein is CASSLVGLSEQYF.

This clonotype came up a few times. The CDR3 protein is CASSPEPLMNEKLFF. The CDR3, as DNA: TGCGCCAGCAGTCCCGAACCCCTGATGAATGAAAAACTGTTTTTT. The V gene is TRBV10-2, the J gene TRBJ1-4, with no clear D. Germline CDR1 WSHSY, CDR2 SAAADI. CDR3 size: 15 residues. Trimming cost V 5 bases and J 5 bases, with 15 bases left between them.

The rearrangement joins TRBV7-2 to TRBJ2-7, with a possible D match to TRBD2 (6 bases). There are 15 residues in the CDR3. Germline V gene lookup returns CDR1 SGHTA and CDR2 FQGNSA. Trimming shortened V by 4 bases and J by 5 bases, and 18 bases separated the two germline ends. CDR3 coding DNA: TGTGCCAGCAGCTCTGTGGCGCGGCGGGGACACGAGCAGTACTTC. Its translation: CASSSVARRGHEQYF.

The rearrangement uses TRBV20-1 and TRBJ2-3, with a tentative D call TRBD2 (6 bases). CDR3 length: 13 residues. V lost 6 bases and J 0 bases, leaving 10 bases between the germline ends. Germline V gene lookup returns CDR1 DFQATT and CDR2 SNEGSKA (reference sequence). CDR3 residues: CSASSGSTDTQYF. CDR3 sequence (DNA): TGCAGTGCGAGTAGCGGAAGCACAGATACGCAGTATTTT.

The sample holds many counts of this clonotype. The chain combines TRBV20-1 with TRBJ2-3, with D tentatively TRBD2 (6 bases). Between the trimmed V and J ends, which lost 2 bases and 3 bases, there was a span of 12 bases. CDR1 DFQATT and CDR2 SNEGSKA come from the germline V gene (reference sequence). The CDR3 is 14 amino acids. As DNA, the CDR3 is TGCAGTGCTAGATCTAGCGAGGCGACAGATACGCAGTATTTT. This gives the protein CSARSSEATDTQYF.

The gene calls are TRBV9 and TRBJ2-5; D is uncertain. V was shortened by 0 bases and J by 4 bases, with 10 bases between the two germline ends. CDR1 is SGDLS and CDR2 is YYNGEE in the germline V gene. CDR3 length: 14 amino acids. CDR3 in amino acids: CASSVGNIPETQYF. The CDR3 DNA is TGTGCCAGCAGCGTAGGAAATATACCAGAGACCCAGTACTTC.

In this sample, this clonotype turned up a few times. This rearrangement joins TRBV2 to TRBJ2-2, with a weak D call TRBD1 (6 bases). The germline V and J ends were trimmed by 6 bases and 6 bases, with 14 bases remaining between them. Germline V gives CDR1 SNHLY, CDR2 FYNNEI. CDR3 size: 14 residues. CDR3 protein: CASSPLQGPGELFF. The CDR3 coding sequence is TGTGCCAGCAGCCCCTTACAGGGTCCCGGGGAGCTGTTTTTT.

V and J are TRBV9 and TRBJ2-1, with TRBD2 identical over 9 bases. The length of the CDR3 is 16 residues. V gave up 0 bases and J gave up 7 bases; unmatched junction bases: 8. Germline CDR1 SGDLS, CDR2 YYNGEE. CDR3 loop: CASSVDPAGGQNEQFF. The CDR3 DNA follows: TGTGCCAGCAGCGTAGACCCAGCGGGAGGCCAAAATGAGCAGTTCTTC.

This clonotype appeared once. The chain carries TRBV12-5 and TRBJ2-7; 7 bases line up with TRBD1. With 7 bases clipped from V and 7 bases from J, the junction kept 16 bases outside the gene matches. CDR3 size: 15 residues. The germline V gene encodes CDR1 LGHNT and CDR2 FRNRAP. The CDR3 sequence: CASAFDYDRVKEQYF. CDR3 coding DNA: TGTGCTAGTGCCTTCGACTACGACAGGGTGAAAGAGCAGTACTTC.

J is TRBJ2-1 and V is TRBV10-3; 8 nucleotides line up with TRBD2. The J segment lost 10 bases and the V segment lost 3 bases, leaving 11 bases of the junction unmatched. The CDR3 spans 15 residues. The germline CDR1 and CDR2 sequences are ENHRY and SYGVKD. The DNA for the CDR3 is TGTGCCATCAGTGACAACAGCGGGAGATTCGGGGAGCAGTTCTTC. Translated, it gives CAISDNSGRFGEQFF.

This clonotype was detected many times. This sequence joins TRBV5-4 and TRBJ1-4; the D is unclear. The CDR3 is 15 residues long. V was pared by 4 bases and J by 7 bases, with 17 bases between. Germline assignment: CDR1 SGHNT and CDR2 YYREEE (reference sequence). The CDR3 coding sequence is TGTGCCAGCAGCCAGACGACCCCCGCGGGTGAAAAACTGTTTTTT. Translating gives CASSQTTPAGEKLFF.

This clonotype turned up a few times. CDR3 protein: CASSDSASGGLSYNEQFF. As DNA, the CDR3 is TGTGCCAGCAGTGACTCGGCTAGCGGGGGACTCTCCTACAATGAGCAGTTCTTC. V usage is TRBV6-4 and J usage is TRBJ2-1, with 10 positions matching TRBD2. This CDR3 contains 18 residues. J lost 0 bases, V lost 0 bases, and 5 bases had no gene match. Germline lookup yields CDR1 MRHNA and CDR2 SNTAGT.

This clonotype was observed a handful of times. J is TRBJ1-1 and V is TRBV7-9; no firm D call. The germline gives CDR1 SEHNR, CDR2 FQNEAQ (reference sequence). Deletions cut 3 bases from V and 1 base from J, with 6 bases between. The CDR3 sequence is 13 residues long. CDR3 DNA: TGTGCCAGCAGCTTTAGTAAGAACACTGAAGCTTTCTTT. Protein sequence: CASSFSKNTEAFF.

This clonotype has ten or more counts. The gene calls are TRBV7-3 and TRBJ2-1, with 14 bases aligning to TRBD2. The CDR3 sequence is 16 residues long. CDR1 and CDR2 (germline): SGHTA, FQGTGA. The J segment lost 8 bases and the V segment lost 5 bases, leaving 8 bases of the junction unmatched. Written as DNA, the CDR3 is TGTGCCAGCAGCCGATCGGGACTAGCGGGAGTCCATGAGCAGTTCTTC. Its translation is CASSRSGLAGVHEQFF. Filled out from reference TRBV7-3 and TRBJ2-1, the complete variable domain reads GAGVSQTPSNKVTEKGKYVELRCDPISGHTALYWYRQSLGQGPEFLIYFQGTGAADDSGLPNDRFFAVRPEGSVSTLKIQRTERGDSAVYLCASSRSGLAGVHEQFFGPGTRLTVL.

This clonotype was seen at least ten times. The rearrangement links TRBV10-1 to TRBJ1-4, with a weak D call TRBD1 (5 bases). Germline CDR1 reads WNHNN; CDR2 reads SYGVQD (reference sequence). V lost 3 bases and J 7 bases, leaving 12 bases between the germline ends. The CDR3 has 14 residues. CDR3 in amino acids: CASSDSGVGEKLFF. CDR3 nucleotide sequence: TGCGCCAGCAGTGATTCGGGGGTCGGTGAAAAACTGTTTTTT.

This clonotype was counted a few times. The rearrangement joins TRBV10-2 to TRBJ1-2; TRBD1 matches 7 bases. CDR1 and CDR2 from the germline V gene are WSHSY and SAAADI. CDR3 size: 15 residues. Losses at the gene ends were 1 base for V and 2 bases for J; bases not matched to a gene: 4. The CDR3 nucleotides read TGCGCCAGCAGTGAGTTCATCAGGGGGAACTATGGCTACACCTTC. This sequence encodes CASSEFIRGNYGYTF.